Listed here are 21 T cell receptor beta chains from one sample, sequenced in a study of cytomegalovirus exposure and HLA in healthy donors. Primers included in the PCR were 60 Vbeta and 13 Jbeta primers. Profiling relied on immunoSEQ multiplex PCR, and the TCRdb table lists in-frame clones only, not all of them. Of around 180,000 clones listed, approximately 88% are singletons. Material for sequencing was PBMCs. Receptors were obtained from a boy between 10 and 17 years old in good health and CMV-seronegative.

The chain uses TRBV30 and TRBJ2-7; TRBD2 matches at 8 bases. The germline V gene has CDR1 GTSNPN and CDR2 SVGIG (reference sequence). V lost 0 bases to trimming and J lost 5 bases; unmatched junction nucleotides: 0. The CDR3 length is 12 residues. The CDR3 protein is CAWSVSGNEQYF. In nucleotides, the CDR3 is TGTGCCTGGAGTGTTAGCGGGAACGAGCAGTACTTC.

The CDR3 DNA is TGTGCCAGCTCAGCGGCTTTGGGGAGAAACACCTATGGCTACACCTTC. Amino acid sequence: CASSAALGRNTYGYTF. The chain has TRBV18 and TRBJ1-2, with D hard to call. Germline values: CDR1 KGHSH, CDR2 LQKENI. This CDR3 comprises 16 residues. The ends were cut back, 5 bases at V and 4 bases at J, with 20 bases in the middle. Full variable domain (missing parts from reference TRBV18 and TRBJ1-2): NAGVMQNPRHLVRRRGQEARLRCSPMKGHSHVYWYRQLPEEGLKFMVYLQKENIIDESGMPKERFSAEFPKEGPSILRIQQVVRGDSAAYFCASSAALGRNTYGYTFGSGTRLTVV.

This clone was observed a single time. The V and J genes are TRBV5-1 and TRBJ2-3; a possible D gene is TRBD2 (6 bases). V was cut by 3 bases and J by 6 bases, with 14 bases left in between. In germline, CDR1 is SGHRS, CDR2 YFSETQ. The CDR3 extends over 14 amino acids. For the CDR3, the DNA is TGCGCCAGCAGCTGGGGACCGGCGGGGGATACGCAGTATTTT. This gives the protein CASSWGPAGDTQYF.

This clone has a single count. The rearrangement links TRBV11-2 to TRBJ1-2, with D maybe TRBD1 (5 bases). Germline V gene data show CDR1 as SGHAT and CDR2 as FQNNGV. V was clipped by 6 bases and J by 5 bases, with 10 bases between them. This CDR3 is 12 amino acids long. DNA for the CDR3: TGTGCCAGCAGATCGGGACTTTATGGCTACACCTTC. Translation: CASRSGLYGYTF. The full variable domain, completed using reference TRBV11-2 and TRBJ1-2, is EAGVAQSPRYKIIEKRQSVAFWCNPISGHATLYWYQQILGQGPKLLIQFQNNGVVDDSQLPKDRFSAERLKGVDSTLKIQPAKLEDSAVYLCASRSGLYGYTFGSGTRLTVV.

This chain links TRBV27 with TRBJ2-1, with 8 bases that match TRBD2. V was pared by 0 bases and J by 7 bases, with 11 bases of the junction left unmatched. In germline, CDR1 is MNHEY, CDR2 SMNVEV (reference sequence). This CDR3 spans 17 amino acids. The CDR3 protein is CASSLSYWAGGGNEQFF. The CDR3 DNA is TGTGCCAGCAGTTTATCGTATTGGGCGGGAGGAGGTAATGAGCAGTTCTTC.

This chain joins TRBV25-1 and TRBJ2-3; D gene unclear. With 8 bases removed from V and 4 bases from J, the gap between germline ends came to 10 bases. Germline V gives CDR1 MGHDK, CDR2 SYGVNS. CDR3 length: 12 residues. The chain's CDR3 is CASSFEPDTQYF. The CDR3 coding sequence is TGTGCCAGCTCTTTTGAGCCAGATACGCAGTATTTT.

The chain carries TRBV4-1 and TRBJ1-2; a possible D gene is TRBD1 (5 bases). This CDR3 region has 14 residues. In germline, CDR1 is MGHRA, CDR2 YSYEKL. V dropped 5 bases and J dropped 5 bases, with 15 bases sitting between them. The CDR3 sequence: CASSDDIQGYGYTF. In DNA form, the CDR3 reads TGCGCCAGCAGCGACGACATTCAGGGTTATGGCTACACCTTC.

In its sample, this clone was seen a few times. The chain links TRBV5-1 to TRBJ1-2, with D maybe TRBD1 (5 bases). Between the trimmed V and J ends, which lost 4 bases and 6 bases, there was a span of 10 bases. This CDR3 region has 12 residues. The germline gives CDR1 SGHRS, CDR2 YFSETQ. This chain's CDR3 is CASSAGGNGYTF. As DNA, the CDR3 is TGCGCCAGCAGCGCGGGGGGGAATGGCTACACCTTC.

This chain links TRBV4-1 with TRBJ1-2; D is undetermined. In germline, CDR1 is MGHRA, CDR2 YSYEKL. V lost 0 bases and J 4 bases, leaving 12 bases between the germline ends. There are 15 residues in the CDR3. For the CDR3, the DNA is TGCGCCAGCAGCCAAGATCTAGGACTACGCTATGGCTACACCTTC. Its translation: CASSQDLGLRYGYTF.

The chain carries TRBV27 and TRBJ2-5, with 14 nucleotides matching TRBD2. Germline loops: CDR1 MNHEY, CDR2 SMNVEV (reference sequence). This CDR3 is built from 17 residues. Trimming took 5 bases from V and 3 from J; bases not matched to a gene: 8. The CDR3 loop reads CASSPGLAGGPEETQYF. The CDR3 DNA sequence: TGTGCCAGCAGTCCCGGACTAGCGGGAGGACCCGAAGAGACCCAGTACTTC.

V and J are TRBV7-6 and TRBJ2-3; the D is unclear. The CDR3 length is 16 residues. Germline-derived CDR1 and CDR2 are SGHVS and FNYEAQ. V shed 4 bases and J shed 0 bases, with 14 bases lying between them. The CDR3 loop is CASSSSGGTSTDTQYF. In nucleotides, the CDR3 is TGTGCCAGCAGCTCTAGTGGCGGTACAAGCACAGATACGCAGTATTTT.

The V gene is TRBV7-2, the J gene TRBJ2-1; 11 bases match TRBD2. The CDR3 loop spans 16 amino acids. Per germline, CDR1 SGHTA and CDR2 FQGNSA. V shed 2 bases, J shed 9 bases, and the junction held 9 bases outside the gene matches. Here the CDR3 DNA reads TGTGCCAGCAGCTTATTCCCCACCACTAGCGGGAGTGAGCAGTTCTTC. Its translation is CASSLFPTTSGSEQFF.

The chain employs TRBV13 and TRBJ1-1; maybe TRBD1 (5 bases). The CDR3 has 15 amino acids. The V end lost 2 bases, the J end lost 1 base, and 11 bases lay between the germline ends. Germline-derived CDR1 and CDR2 are PRHDT and FYEKMQ (reference sequence). This CDR3 is CASSLFSGGNTEAFF. Written as DNA, the CDR3 is TGTGCCAGCAGCTTATTCTCCGGGGGGAACACTGAAGCTTTCTTT.

The chain recombines TRBV5-6 with TRBJ2-2, with 10 bases aligning to TRBD2. V dropped 2 bases and J dropped 2; count of bases not matched to a gene: 3. CDR1 and CDR2 from the germline V gene are SGHDT and YYEEEE. This CDR3 spans 16 amino acids. CDR3 bases: TGTGCCAGCAGCTTACCTAGCGGGAGCAACACCGGGGAGCTGTTTTTT. Its protein is CASSLPSGSNTGELFF. Filled out from reference TRBV5-6 and TRBJ2-2, the complete variable domain reads DAGVTQSPTHLIKTRGQQVTLRCSPKSGHDTVSWYQQALGQGPQFIFQYYEEEERQRGNFPDRFSGHQFPNYSSELNVNALLLGDSALYLCASSLPSGSNTGELFFGEGSRLTVL.

The chain joins TRBV18 to TRBJ2-7; 8 nucleotides line up with TRBD1. J gave up 3 bases and V 0 bases, and 1 base lay outside the gene matches. Germline CDR1 is KGHSH and CDR2 is LQKENI. The length of the CDR3 is 14 residues. The CDR3 DNA reads TGTGCCAGCTCACCACCGGACAGGGTCTACGAGCAGTACTTC. The encoded protein is CASSPPDRVYEQYF.

This chain connects TRBV7-9 to TRBJ2-7; D may be TRBD2 (6 bases). The CDR3 runs to 15 residues. CDR1 SEHNR and CDR2 FQNEAQ come from the germline V gene (reference sequence). V lost 5 bases to trimming and J lost 2 bases, with 16 bases between them. CDR3 region: CASSPAGLDAYEQYF. In nucleotides, the CDR3 is TGTGCCAGCAGCCCCGCGGGACTGGATGCCTACGAGCAGTACTTC.

The rearrangement links TRBV15 to TRBJ1-4; no definite D call. The CDR3 contains 14 residues. V lost 3 bases and J lost 8, with 13 bases in between. Germline assignment: CDR1 LNHNV and CDR2 YYDKDF (reference sequence). CDR3 DNA: TGTGCCACCAGCAGGGCCAGCAGGAAAGAAAAACTGTTTTTT. Its translation: CATSRASRKEKLFF.

The genes are TRBV6-5 and TRBJ1-2; D might be TRBD1 (5 bases). Trimming shortened V by 2 bases and J by 7 bases, and 14 bases separated the two germline ends. The CDR3 runs 14 residues. The germline gives CDR1 MNHEY, CDR2 SVGAGI. Here the CDR3 reads CASSYQTGGGGYTF. The CDR3, as DNA: TGTGCCAGCAGTTACCAAACTGGGGGGGGTGGCTACACCTTC.

In DNA, the CDR3 is TGTGCCACAAAACTAGCGGGGGGGCTTTATTACGAGCAGTACTTC. This encodes CATKLAGGLYYEQYF. This sequence joins TRBV2 and TRBJ2-7, with 13 bases fitting TRBD2. Germline V gene lookup returns CDR1 SNHLY and CDR2 FYNNEI. This CDR3 comprises 15 residues. The junction had 10 bases not matched to a gene; V was cut back by 10 bases and J by 4 bases. The full variable domain, in which reference TRBV2 and TRBJ2-7 provide the parts outside the CDR3, is EPEVTQTPSHQVTQMGQEVILRCVPISNHLYFYWYRQILGQKVEFLVSFYNNEISEKSEIFDDQFSVERPDGSNFTLKIRSTKLEDSAMYFCATKLAGGLYYEQYFGPGTRLTVT.

There are a few counts of this clone. The CDR3 does not end in the conserved phenylalanine or tryptophan, so this is likely a read error. No DNA is shown, since the ends of the CDR3 on it are uncertain; the CDR3 is the one TCRdb lists. The J gene is TRBJ2-7, the V gene TRBV7-3; TRBD1, the table's D call, lacks a check against the DNA. From its first to its last residue, the CDR3 has 12 amino acids. Per the germline V gene, CDR1 is SGHTA and CDR2 is FQGTGA. The CDR3 sequence: CASSLKHVRKTI.

This clone was seen a handful of times. This chain links TRBV27 with TRBJ1-1; D is unclear. This CDR3 has 13 amino acids. Deletions cut 3 bases from V and 4 bases from J, with 9 bases between. CDR1 is MNHEY and CDR2 is SMNVEV in the germline V gene (reference sequence). The CDR3 sequence: CASSFPGSTEAFF. The CDR3 nucleotides read TGTGCCAGCAGTTTCCCGGGGAGCACTGAAGCTTTCTTT.